These 16 T cell receptor beta chains share one sample of origin, sequenced in a study of blood T cell repertoires in COVID-19. The method was immunoSEQ multiplex PCR; TCRdb's version includes in-frame clones alone and lacks a portion of them. The table lists almost 250,000 clones, around 86% of them singletons. Sequencing was carried out using peripheral blood. The receptors shown here come from a woman aged 55-69 years who had recovered from COVID-19.

The CDR3 sequence: CASSFTSGGADTQYF. In DNA form, the CDR3 reads TGTGCCAGCAGCTTCACTAGCGGGGGGGCAGATACGCAGTATTTT. The chain has TRBV11-2 and TRBJ2-3; 13 nucleotides match TRBD2. V gave up 3 bases and J gave up 4 bases; unmatched junction bases: 1. CDR1 is SGHAT, CDR2 FQNNGV, per germline. The CDR3 length is 15 residues. Supplemented by reference TRBV11-2 and TRBJ2-3, the full variable domain reads EAGVAQSPRYKIIEKRQSVAFWCNPISGHATLYWYQQILGQGPKLLIQFQNNGVVDDSQLPKDRFSAERLKGVDSTLKIQPAKLEDSAVYLCASSFTSGGADTQYFGPGTRLTVL.

CDR3: CASSGTRSTDTQYF. CDR3 sequence (DNA): TGTGCCAGCAGTGGGACACGGAGCACAGATACGCAGTATTTT. The rearrangement uses TRBV2 and TRBJ2-3, with D possibly being TRBD1 (5 bases). The ends were cut back, 4 bases at V and 0 bases at J, with 8 bases in the middle. The germline CDR1 and CDR2 sequences are SNHLY and FYNNEI. The CDR3 is 14 residues long.

The genes are TRBV28 and TRBJ1-2; 7 bases align to TRBD1. This CDR3 spans 14 amino acids. Germline lookup yields CDR1 MDHEN and CDR2 SYDVKM. V shed 3 bases and J 4 bases; nucleotides not matched to a gene: 5. In DNA form, the CDR3 reads TGTGCCAGCAGTTTGGACAGGACAAGCTATGGCTACACCTTC. As protein: CASSLDRTSYGYTF.

V usage is TRBV3-1 (or the pseudogene TRBV3-2) and J usage is TRBJ1-1, with D unclear. The V end lost 1 base, the J end lost 0 bases, and 12 bases lay between the germline ends. Germline-derived CDR1 and CDR2 are LGHDT and YNNKEL (reference sequence). This CDR3 contains 16 residues. The CDR3 DNA is TGTGCCAGCAGCCAAGCGAAGGACGGGATGAACACTGAAGCTTTCTTT. This sequence encodes CASSQAKDGMNTEAFF.

The rearrangement joins TRBV29-1 to TRBJ2-5, with D possibly being TRBD2 (7 bases). Germline V gives CDR1 SQVTM, CDR2 ANQGSEA. This CDR3 is built from 12 residues. The V and J ends lost 4 bases and 5 bases respectively, with 11 bases between them. CDR3 residues: CSVGGGLETQYF. The DNA for the CDR3 is TGCAGCGTTGGGGGGGGGCTTGAGACCCAGTACTTC.

J is TRBJ1-5 and V is TRBV3-1 (or the pseudogene TRBV3-2); D is unclear. With 4 bases removed from V and 4 bases from J, the gap between germline ends came to 8 bases. The CDR3 contains 13 residues. Germline assignment: CDR1 LGHDT and CDR2 YNNKEL (reference sequence). This chain's CDR3 is CASSLSENQPQHF. CDR3 coding DNA: TGTGCCAGCAGCCTCTCGGAGAATCAGCCCCAGCATTTT.

The chain couples TRBV15 to TRBJ2-2; 12 bases are a match to TRBD1. The CDR3 is made up of 18 amino acids. With 3 bases clipped from V and 5 bases from J, the junction kept 10 bases outside the gene matches. Germline-derived CDR1 and CDR2 are LNHNV and YYDKDF (reference sequence). The CDR3 here is CATSRSPGQGASTGELFF. CDR3 DNA sequence: TGTGCCACCAGCAGGTCCCCGGGACAGGGGGCTTCGACCGGGGAGCTGTTTTTT. Full variable domain (remainder filled in from reference TRBV15 and TRBJ2-2): DAMVIQNPRYQVTQFGKPVTLSCSQTLNHNVMYWYQQKSSQAPKLLFHYYDKDFNNEADTPDNFQSRRPNTSFCFLDIRSPGLGDTAMYLCATSRSPGQGASTGELFFGEGSRLTVL.

V gene TRBV4-2 combines with J gene TRBJ1-5; a weak D match, TRBD1 (5 bases). The CDR3 is 17 amino acids. Trimming stripped 2 bases from V and 0 bases from J, with 14 bases between. Germline CDR1 and CDR2: LGHNA and YNFKEQ. The CDR3 DNA is TGTGCCAGCAGCCAAACCCGGGTAGGGGTTAGCAATCAGCCCCAGCATTTT. Translating gives CASSQTRVGVSNQPQHF.

Comment on this clone: Other DNA variants within this sample encode the same CDR3. The chain employs TRBV6-5 and TRBJ1-1; D is undetermined. Trimming pared 0 bases from V and 1 base from J, leaving 3 bases between. CDR3 size: 13 residues. Germline lookup yields CDR1 MNHEY and CDR2 SVGAGI. CDR3 residues: CASSYSRNTEAFF. The CDR3 region has the DNA TGTGCCAGCAGTTACTCGAGGAACACTGAAGCTTTCTTT.

This clone was counted once. The chain carries TRBV6-1 and TRBJ1-4, with 9 nucleotides matching TRBD1. In germline, CDR1 is MNHNS, CDR2 SASEGT. CDR3 length: 15 residues. The V and J ends lost 5 bases and 3 bases, in that order; junction bases with no gene match: 4. CDR3 amino acids: CASSLQGAANEKLFF. Here the CDR3 DNA reads TGTGCCAGCAGTCTACAGGGGGCGGCTAATGAAAAACTGTTTTTT.

Concerning this clone itself: One junction end disagrees with the germline gene, perhaps due to a read error. V and J are TRBV7-7 and TRBJ2-2, with 12 positions matching TRBD2. CDR1 is SSHAT and CDR2 is FNYEAQ in the germline V gene (reference sequence). The CDR3 spans 15 residues. The CDR3 sequence: CASSGTSGFTGELFF. CDR3 nucleotide sequence: TGTGCTAGCAGCGGGACTAGCGGGTTCACCGGGGAGCTGTTTTTT.

The rearrangement links TRBV6-5 to TRBJ1-2, with D uncertain. CDR1 MNHEY and CDR2 SVGAGI come from the germline V gene. Deletions cut 8 bases from V and 8 bases from J, with 21 bases between. This CDR3 spans 14 amino acids. Written as DNA, the CDR3 is TGTGCCAGCCTCGCCCGGATCAGGACGGGGGGCTACACCTTC. It encodes CASLARIRTGGYTF.

The sample holds a few counts of this clone. V and J are TRBV6-5 and TRBJ2-7; no definite D call. The CDR3 is 14 residues long. V shed 6 bases and J shed 2 bases, with 14 bases lying between them. Germline-derived CDR1 and CDR2 are MNHEY and SVGAGI. The CDR3 loop is CASSTHLPPYEQYF. As DNA, the CDR3 is TGTGCCAGCAGCACGCACTTACCGCCCTACGAGCAGTACTTC.

The J gene is TRBJ2-1, the V gene TRBV3-1 (or the pseudogene TRBV3-2); TRBD2 aligns across 7 bases. Germline CDR1 LGHDT, CDR2 YNNKEL (reference sequence). This CDR3 contains 16 residues. The V gene end was trimmed by 4 bases and the J gene end by 5 bases; junction bases not matched to a gene: 11. The chain's CDR3 is CASSRLGGGRNNEQFF. The CDR3 nucleotides are TGTGCCAGCAGCCGCCTGGGCGGGGGAAGGAACAATGAGCAGTTCTTC.

The genes are TRBV28 and TRBJ2-7; D might be TRBD2 (6 bases). The V end lost 5 bases, the J end lost 2 bases, and 10 bases lay between the germline ends. This CDR3 spans 13 amino acids. Germline lookup yields CDR1 MDHEN and CDR2 SYDVKM. The CDR3 coding sequence is TGTGCCAGCAGTGCAGGGACTCCCTACGAGCAGTACTTC. Amino acid sequence: CASSAGTPYEQYF.

V gene TRBV3-1 (or the pseudogene TRBV3-2) combines with J gene TRBJ2-2; 15 positions agree with TRBD2. Germline lookup yields CDR1 LGHDT and CDR2 YNNKEL (reference sequence). With V trimmed by 2 bases and J by 4 bases, 11 bases remained unmatched. The CDR3 runs to 20 residues. CDR3 sequence reads: CASSQLIWTSGGAVTGELFF. The DNA for the CDR3 is TGTGCCAGCAGCCAACTAATTTGGACTAGCGGGGGGGCGGTCACCGGGGAGCTGTTTTTT.